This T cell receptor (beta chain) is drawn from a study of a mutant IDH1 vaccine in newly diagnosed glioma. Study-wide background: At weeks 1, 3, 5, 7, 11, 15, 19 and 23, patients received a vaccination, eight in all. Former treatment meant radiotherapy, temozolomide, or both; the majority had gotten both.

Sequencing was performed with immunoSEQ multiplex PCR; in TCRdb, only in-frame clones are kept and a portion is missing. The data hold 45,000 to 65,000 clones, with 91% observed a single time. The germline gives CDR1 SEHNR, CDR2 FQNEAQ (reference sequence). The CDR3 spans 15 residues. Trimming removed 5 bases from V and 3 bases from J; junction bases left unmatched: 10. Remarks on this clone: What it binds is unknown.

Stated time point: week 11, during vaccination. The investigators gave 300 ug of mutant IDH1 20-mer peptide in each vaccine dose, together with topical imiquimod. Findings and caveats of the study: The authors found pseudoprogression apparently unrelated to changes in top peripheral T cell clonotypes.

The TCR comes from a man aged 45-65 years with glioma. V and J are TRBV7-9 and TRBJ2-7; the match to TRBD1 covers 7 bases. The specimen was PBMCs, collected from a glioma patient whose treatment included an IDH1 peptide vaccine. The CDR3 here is CASSIPRAGGYEQYF. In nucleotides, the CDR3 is TGTGCCAGCAGCATCCCCCGGGCAGGGGGCTACGAGCAGTACTTC.